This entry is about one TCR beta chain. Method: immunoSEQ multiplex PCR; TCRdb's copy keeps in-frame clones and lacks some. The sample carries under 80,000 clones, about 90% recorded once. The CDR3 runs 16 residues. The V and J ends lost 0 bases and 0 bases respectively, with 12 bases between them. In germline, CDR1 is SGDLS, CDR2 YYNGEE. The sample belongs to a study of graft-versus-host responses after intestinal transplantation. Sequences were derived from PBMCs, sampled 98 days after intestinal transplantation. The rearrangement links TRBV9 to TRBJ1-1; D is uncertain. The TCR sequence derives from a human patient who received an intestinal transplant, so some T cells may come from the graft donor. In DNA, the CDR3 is TGTGCCAGCAGCGTAGGACCACGGAGCTTGAACACTGAAGCTTTCTTT. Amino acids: CASSVGPRSLNTEAFF.